This note documents a single T cell receptor beta chain sequence. The antigen is unknown. CDR1 SNHLY and CDR2 FYNNEI come from the germline V gene. Trimming stripped 4 bases from V and 2 bases from J, with 14 bases between. There are 15 residues in the CDR3. The table came from immunoSEQ multiplex PCR; TCRdb's copy has only in-frame clones and leaves some out. The sample has 90,000 to 110,000 clones, less than 90% seen once; the top ten hold 7.5% to 9.5%. This sample is part of a study of identifying expanded T cells in peripheral blood. Findings and caveats of the study: Two-week clone count variance significantly increased as total template count grew. Differentially abundant clones: about 1.2 between replicates, around 17 at around 2 weeks, approximately 18 at four.

Sequenced sample: blood. The receptor comes from a person between 18 and 70 years old in good health. The rearrangement links TRBV2 to TRBJ1-1; the D is unclear. CDR3 sequence reads: CASSVLGLTNTEAFF. The CDR3 DNA is TGTGCCAGCAGTGTTCTTGGGCTGACAAACACTGAAGCTTTCTTT.